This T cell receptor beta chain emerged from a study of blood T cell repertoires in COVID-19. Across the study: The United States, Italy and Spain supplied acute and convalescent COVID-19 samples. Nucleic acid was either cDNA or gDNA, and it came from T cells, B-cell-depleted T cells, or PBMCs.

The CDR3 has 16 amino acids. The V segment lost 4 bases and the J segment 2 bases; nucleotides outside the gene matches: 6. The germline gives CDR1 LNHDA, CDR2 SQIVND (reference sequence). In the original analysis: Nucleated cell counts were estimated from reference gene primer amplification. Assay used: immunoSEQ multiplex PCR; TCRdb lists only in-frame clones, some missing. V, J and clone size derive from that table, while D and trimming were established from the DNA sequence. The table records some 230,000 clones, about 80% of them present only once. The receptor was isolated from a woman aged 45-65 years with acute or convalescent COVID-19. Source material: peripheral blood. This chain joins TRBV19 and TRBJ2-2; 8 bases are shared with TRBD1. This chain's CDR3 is CASSTVGQGNTGELFF. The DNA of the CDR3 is TGTGCCAGTAGTACAGTCGGACAGGGTAACACCGGGGAGCTGTTTTTT.